The 7 T cell receptor beta chains reported below all come from one sample, sequenced in a study of T cells after yellow fever vaccination. TCRdb called the 5' RACE reads again in MiXCR, with one record for every CDR3 protein. This table has about 580,000 distinct CDR3 sequences, about a sixth appearing once. The material sequenced was PBMCs, taken 4 to 5 days after the first yellow fever vaccination. The source is a man in his late teens or twenties who received the YFV17D yellow fever vaccine.

The table lists this clonotype with a few counts. The chain has TRBV28 and TRBJ2-5, with TRBD2 matching over 8 bases. Germline-derived CDR1 and CDR2 are MDHEN and SYDVKM. The CDR3 totals 14 residues. The chain's CDR3 is CATREAGIKETQYF. DNA of the CDR3: TGTGCTACGCGGGAGGCGGGGATTAAAGAGACCCAGTACTTC.

This clonotype was picked up a small number of times. The rearrangement joins TRBV6-5 to TRBJ2-1; D gene uncertain. V gave up 0 bases and J gave up 5 bases, with 14 bases separating them. Germline V gene data show CDR1 as MNHEY and CDR2 as SVGAGI. This CDR3 has 16 residues. Here the CDR3 reads CASSYSKLGYDNEQFF. The CDR3 nucleotides are TGTGCCAGCAGTTACTCGAAACTGGGTTATGACAATGAGCAGTTCTTC.

This clonotype was observed a handful of times. This rearrangement joins TRBV5-1 to TRBJ1-1; D unresolved. The germline V gene has CDR1 SGHRS and CDR2 YFSETQ. The ends were cut back, 0 bases at V and 7 bases at J, with 10 bases in the middle. This CDR3 is built from 13 residues. The CDR3 spells CASSLDGFLEAFF. The CDR3 DNA reads TGCGCCAGCAGCTTGGACGGGTTCCTTGAAGCTTTCTTT.

V usage is TRBV19 and J usage is TRBJ2-7; the D gene is possibly TRBD2 (6 bases). The CDR3 extends over 15 amino acids. Trimming left V 4 bases short and J 3 bases short, with 16 bases between. CDR1 and CDR2 (germline): LNHDA, SQIVND (reference sequence). As DNA, the CDR3 is TGTGCCAGTAGTAACCCGGGGGAGGTCCGCTACGAGCAGTACTTC. This translates into CASSNPGEVRYEQYF.

This chain uses TRBV24-1 with TRBJ1-2; TRBD1 is a possible D gene (6 bases). V lost 4 bases, J lost 6 bases, and 8 bases lay in between. The CDR3 has 12 residues. The V gene's germline CDR1 is KGHDR and CDR2 SFDVKD. The CDR3 sequence is CATSDRGHGYTF. The CDR3 coding sequence is TGTGCCACCAGTGACAGGGGCCATGGCTACACCTTC.

CDR3 protein: CASSLEVYYGYTF. CDR3 sequence (DNA): TGTGCCAGCAGTCTCGAGGTTTACTATGGCTACACCTTC. J is TRBJ1-2 and V is TRBV12-3 or TRBV12-4; D is undetermined. This CDR3 comprises 13 residues. V shed 5 bases and J shed 3 bases, with 10 bases lying between them.

This clonotype was recorded many times. The chain has TRBV4-3 and TRBJ2-1; 11 bases are shared with TRBD2. CDR3 size: 16 residues. Germline V CDR1 and CDR2: LGHNA, YSLEER. The V and J ends lost 0 bases and 3 bases, in that order; junction bases with no gene match: 1. CDR3: CASSQDTSGGYNEQFF. The CDR3 DNA sequence: TGCGCCAGCAGCCAAGATACTAGCGGGGGCTACAATGAGCAGTTCTTC.